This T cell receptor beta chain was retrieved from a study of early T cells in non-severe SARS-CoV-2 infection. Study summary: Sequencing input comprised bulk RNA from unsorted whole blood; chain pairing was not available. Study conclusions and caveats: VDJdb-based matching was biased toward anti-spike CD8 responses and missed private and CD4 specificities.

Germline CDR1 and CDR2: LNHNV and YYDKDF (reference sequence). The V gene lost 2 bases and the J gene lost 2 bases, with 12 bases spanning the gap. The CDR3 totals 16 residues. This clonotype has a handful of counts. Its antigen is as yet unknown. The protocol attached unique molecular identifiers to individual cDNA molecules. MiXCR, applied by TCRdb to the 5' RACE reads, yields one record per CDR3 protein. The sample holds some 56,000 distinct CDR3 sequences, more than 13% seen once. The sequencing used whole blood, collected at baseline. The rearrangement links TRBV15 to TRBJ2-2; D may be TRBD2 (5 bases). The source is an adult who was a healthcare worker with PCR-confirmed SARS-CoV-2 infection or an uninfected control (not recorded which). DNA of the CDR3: TGTGCCACCAGCAGACCCCGGGAATCCAACACCGGGGAGCTGTTTTTT. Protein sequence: CATSRPRESNTGELFF.